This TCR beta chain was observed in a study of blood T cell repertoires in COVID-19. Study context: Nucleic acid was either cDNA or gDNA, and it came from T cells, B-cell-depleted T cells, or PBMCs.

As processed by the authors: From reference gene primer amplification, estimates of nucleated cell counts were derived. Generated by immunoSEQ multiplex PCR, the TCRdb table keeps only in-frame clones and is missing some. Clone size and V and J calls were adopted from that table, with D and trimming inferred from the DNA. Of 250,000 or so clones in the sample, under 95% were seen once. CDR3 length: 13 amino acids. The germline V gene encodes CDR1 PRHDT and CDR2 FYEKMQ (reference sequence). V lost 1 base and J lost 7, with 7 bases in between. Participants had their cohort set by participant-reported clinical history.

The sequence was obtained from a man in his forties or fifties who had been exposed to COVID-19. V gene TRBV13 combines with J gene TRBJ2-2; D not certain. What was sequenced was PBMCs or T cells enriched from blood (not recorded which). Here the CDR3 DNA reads TGTGCCAGCAGCTTAGCAGGCGTCGGGGAGCTGTTTTTT. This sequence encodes CASSLAGVGELFF.